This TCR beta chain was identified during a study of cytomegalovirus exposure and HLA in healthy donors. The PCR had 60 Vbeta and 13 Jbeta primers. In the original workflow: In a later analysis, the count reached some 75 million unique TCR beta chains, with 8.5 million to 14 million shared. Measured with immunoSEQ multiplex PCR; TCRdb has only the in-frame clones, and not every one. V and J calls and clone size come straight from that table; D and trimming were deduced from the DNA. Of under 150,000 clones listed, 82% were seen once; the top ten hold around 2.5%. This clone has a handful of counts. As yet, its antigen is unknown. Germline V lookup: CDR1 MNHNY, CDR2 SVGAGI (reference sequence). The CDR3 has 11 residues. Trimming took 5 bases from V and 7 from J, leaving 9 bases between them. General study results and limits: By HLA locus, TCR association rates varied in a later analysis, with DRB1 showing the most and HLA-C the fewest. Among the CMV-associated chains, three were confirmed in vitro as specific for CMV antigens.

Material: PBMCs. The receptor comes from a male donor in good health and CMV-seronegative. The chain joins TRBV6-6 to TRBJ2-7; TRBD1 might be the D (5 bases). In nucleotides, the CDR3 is TGTGCCAGCAGTAGCAGGGATGAGCAGTACTTC. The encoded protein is CASSSRDEQYF.